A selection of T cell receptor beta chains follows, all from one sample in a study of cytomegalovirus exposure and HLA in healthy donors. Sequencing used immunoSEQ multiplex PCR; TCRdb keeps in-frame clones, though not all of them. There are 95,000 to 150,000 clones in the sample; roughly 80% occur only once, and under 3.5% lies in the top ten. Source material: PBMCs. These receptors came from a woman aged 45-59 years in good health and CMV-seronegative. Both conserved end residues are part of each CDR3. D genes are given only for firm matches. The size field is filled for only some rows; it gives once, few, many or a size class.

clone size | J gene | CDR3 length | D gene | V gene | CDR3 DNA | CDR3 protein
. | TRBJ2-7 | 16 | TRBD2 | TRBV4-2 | TGTGCCAGCAGCCAAGATTGGACGGGAGGTGAACACGAGCAGTACTTC | CASSQDWTGGEHEQYF
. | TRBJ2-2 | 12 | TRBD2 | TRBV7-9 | TGTTCCAGCGAACTAGCGGAATTAGGGCTGTTTTTT | CSSELAELGLFF
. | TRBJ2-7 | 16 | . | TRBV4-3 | TGCGCCAGCAGCCAAGAGTGGGAGGTTGGGGCCCACGAGCAGTACTTC | CASSQEWEVGAHEQYF
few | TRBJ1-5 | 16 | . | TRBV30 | TGTGCCTGGAGCGATGCCGAGGGCTTTGGGACTCGGCCCCAGCATTTT | CAWSDAEGFGTRPQHF
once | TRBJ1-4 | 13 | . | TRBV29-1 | TGCAGCGGGGGACACTCAACTAATGAAAAACTGTTTTTT | CSGGHSTNEKLFF
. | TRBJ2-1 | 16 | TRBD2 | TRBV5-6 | TGTGCCAGCAGCTTGGAAGCCAGCGGGAGAGGCAATGAGCAGTTCTTC | CASSLEASGRGNEQFF
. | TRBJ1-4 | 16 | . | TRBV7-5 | TGTGCCAGAAGCTTATCGGGGGACAGAACTAATGAAAAACTGTTTTTT | CARSLSGDRTNEKLFF
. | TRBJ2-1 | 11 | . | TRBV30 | TGTGCCTGGATGTTGGAGAATGAGCAGTTCTTC | CAWMLENEQFF
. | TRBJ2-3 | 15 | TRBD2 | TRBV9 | TGTGCCAGCAGCGTCCTGAGCGGGGACACAGATACGCAGTATTTT | CASSVLSGDTDTQYF
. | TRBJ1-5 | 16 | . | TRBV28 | TGTGCCAGCACCCGGGGGGGGGCGTATAGCAATCAGCCCCAGCATTTT | CASTRGGAYSNQPQHF
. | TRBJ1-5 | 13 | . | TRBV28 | TGTGCCAGCAGTTTAATCGGCAATCAGCCCCAGCATTTT | CASSLIGNQPQHF
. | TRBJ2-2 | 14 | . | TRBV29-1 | TGCAGCGTGAGACTAGATCTTAATCCCGGGGAGCTGTTTTTT | CSVRLDLNPGELFF
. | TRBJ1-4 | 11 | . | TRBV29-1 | TGCAGCGGGCAGGAGGGTGAAAAACTGTTTTTT | CSGQEGEKLFF
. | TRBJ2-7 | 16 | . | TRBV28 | TGTGCCAGCAGCCGTCCGGGACTCGACCCCTTGGGCGAGCAGTACTTC | CASSRPGLDPLGEQYF
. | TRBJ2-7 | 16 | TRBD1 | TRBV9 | TGTGCCAGCAGCGCGGGCAGGGGGCTTTTATTGGGGGAGCAGTACTTC | CASSAGRGLLLGEQYF
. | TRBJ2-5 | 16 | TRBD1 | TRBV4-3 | TGCGCCAGCAGCCATTCGCGGACAGGGAACCAAGAGACCCAGTACTTC | CASSHSRTGNQETQYF
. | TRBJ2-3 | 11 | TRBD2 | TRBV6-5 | TGTGCCAGCTTGGGGGGGGGTACGCAGTATTTT | CASLGGGTQYF
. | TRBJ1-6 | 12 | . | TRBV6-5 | TGTGCCAGTAGGGGGTCTAATTCACCCCTCCACTTT | CASRGSNSPLHF
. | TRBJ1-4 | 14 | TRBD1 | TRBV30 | TGTGCCTGGAGTGCCGGGACAGCTAATGAAAAACTGTTTTTT | CAWSAGTANEKLFF
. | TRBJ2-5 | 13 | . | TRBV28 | TGTGCCAGCAGGGGTAGCGGCCAAGAGACCCAGTACTTC | CASRGSGQETQYF
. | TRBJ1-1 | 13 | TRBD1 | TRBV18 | TGTGCCAGCTCGCAGGGGACAGAGAGTGAAGCTTTCTTT | CASSQGTESEAFF
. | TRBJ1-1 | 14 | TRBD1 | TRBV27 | TGTGCCAGCAGGATCGGGACAGCTCCCCCCGAAGCTTTCTTT | CASRIGTAPPEAFF
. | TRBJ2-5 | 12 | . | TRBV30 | TGTGCCTGGAGTGAAACAGGAGAGACCCAGTACTTC | CAWSETGETQYF
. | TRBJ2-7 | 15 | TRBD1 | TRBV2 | TGTGCCAGCAGTGTGAGGACAGGGACCCCCCTCGAGCAGTACTTC | CASSVRTGTPLEQYF
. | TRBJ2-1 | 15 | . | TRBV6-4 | TGTGCCAGCAGTGATGACGCCGGCGGGTGGGATGAGCAGTTCTTC | CASSDDAGGWDEQFF
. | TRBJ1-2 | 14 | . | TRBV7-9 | TGTGCCAGCAGCTTACAGGGAGGAGGTTATGGCTACACCTTC | CASSLQGGGYGYTF
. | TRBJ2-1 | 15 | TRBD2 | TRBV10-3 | TGTGCCATCAGTGGGTCTAGCGGAACCTACAATGAGCAGTTCTTC | CAISGSSGTYNEQFF
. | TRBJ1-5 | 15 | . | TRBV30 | TGTGCCTGGAGTGTAGGTATGGGCAACAATCAGCCCCAGCATTTT | CAWSVGMGNNQPQHF
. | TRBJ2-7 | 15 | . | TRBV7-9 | TGTGCCAGCAGCTTAGACTCTCCCCAAGGCGGAGAGCAGTACTTC | CASSLDSPQGGEQYF
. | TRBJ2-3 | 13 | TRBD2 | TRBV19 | TGTGCCAGTAGTCCCCCGACTAGCCGTACGCAGTATTTT | CASSPPTSRTQYF
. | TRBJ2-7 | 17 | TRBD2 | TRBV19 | TGTGCCAGTAGTTCAGGCCCTAGCGGGAGGGCCATCTACGAGCAGTACTTC | CASSSGPSGRAIYEQYF
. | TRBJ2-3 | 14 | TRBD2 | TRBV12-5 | TGTGCTAGTGGGCCGGGACTACACACAGATACGCAGTATTTT | CASGPGLHTDTQYF
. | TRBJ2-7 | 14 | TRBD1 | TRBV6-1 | TGTGCCAGCAGTTTCGACAGGGGGGGCCACGAGCAGTACTTC | CASSFDRGGHEQYF
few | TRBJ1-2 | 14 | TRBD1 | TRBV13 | TGTGCCAGCAGCTCAAACGACAGGGGGTATGGCTACACCTTC | CASSSNDRGYGYTF
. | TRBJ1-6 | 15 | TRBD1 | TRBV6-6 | TGTGCCAGCACCCCACCGGGACAGGGAGGGTACTACCTCCACTTT | CASTPPGQGGYYLHF
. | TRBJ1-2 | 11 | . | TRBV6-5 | TGTGCCAGCAGTCAGGGTACCGGCTACACCTTC | CASSQGTGYTF
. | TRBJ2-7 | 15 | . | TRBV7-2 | TGTGCCAGCAGCTCCAACCAGGGGCCCTCCTACGAGCAGTACTTC | CASSSNQGPSYEQYF
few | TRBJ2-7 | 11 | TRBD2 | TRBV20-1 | TGCAGTGGGGGACTAGCATACGAGCAGTACTTC | CSGGLAYEQYF
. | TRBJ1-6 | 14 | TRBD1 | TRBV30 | TGTGCCTGGAGCCCGAGACAGGGGTTTTCACCCCTCCACTTT | CAWSPRQGFSPLHF
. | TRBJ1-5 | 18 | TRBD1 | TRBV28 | TGTGCCAGCAGCCTATTGGCACAGGGGAGTTTTACCAATCAGCCCCAGCATTTT | CASSLLAQGSFTNQPQHF
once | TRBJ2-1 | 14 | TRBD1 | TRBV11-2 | TGTGCCAGCAGCCCGGGACAGGGGAGTAATGAGCAGTTCTTC | CASSPGQGSNEQFF
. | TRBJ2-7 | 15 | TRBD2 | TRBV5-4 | TGTGCCAGCAGTCCCGGACTAGCGGATTCCTACGAGCAGTACTTC | CASSPGLADSYEQYF
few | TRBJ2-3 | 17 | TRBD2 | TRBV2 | TGTGCCAGCAGTGAATACGGGCTAGCGGGAGTAGCAGATACGCAGTATTTT | CASSEYGLAGVADTQYF
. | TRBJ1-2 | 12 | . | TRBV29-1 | TGCAGCGGCCGGGACAACAACTATGGCTACACCTTC | CSGRDNNYGYTF
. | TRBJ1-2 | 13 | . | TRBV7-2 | TGTGCCAGCAGCTTAGTTCAGGGCGCTGGCTACACCTTC | CASSLVQGAGYTF
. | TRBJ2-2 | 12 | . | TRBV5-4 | TGCGCCAGCAGCTTGATAGACGGGGAGCTGTTTTTT | CASSLIDGELFF
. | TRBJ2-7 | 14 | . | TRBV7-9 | TGTTCCAGCAGCCCTCCCATGGCCTCCTACGAGCAGTACTTC | CSSSPPMASYEQYF
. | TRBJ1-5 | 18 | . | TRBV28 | TGTGCCACTACCCGGGGAGGAGACTATGGCTTGGGGAATCAGCCCCAGCATTTT | CATTRGGDYGLGNQPQHF
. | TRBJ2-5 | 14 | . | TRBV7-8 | TGTGCCAGCAGCACAAGATGGGACACCGAGACCCAGTACTTC | CASSTRWDTETQYF
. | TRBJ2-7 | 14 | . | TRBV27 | TGTGCCAGCAGTTCCGGAAGGGGATCCTACGAGCAGTACTTC | CASSSGRGSYEQYF
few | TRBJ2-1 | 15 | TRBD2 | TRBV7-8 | TGTGCCAGCAGCTTCAAGCGGGAGGGGGGTGATGAGCAGTTCTTC | CASSFKREGGDEQFF
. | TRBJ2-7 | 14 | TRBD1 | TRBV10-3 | TGTGCCATCATCGGGGACAGGATGAACTACGAGCAGTACTTC | CAIIGDRMNYEQYF
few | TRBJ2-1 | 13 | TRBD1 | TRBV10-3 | TGTGCCATCTCGACAGGGTTGGGGAATGAGCAGTTCTTC | CAISTGLGNEQFF
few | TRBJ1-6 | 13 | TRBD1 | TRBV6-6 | TGTGCCAGCGGACAGGGGCCGAATTCACCCCTCCACTTT | CASGQGPNSPLHF
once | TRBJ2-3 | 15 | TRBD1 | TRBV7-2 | TGTGCCAGCAGCCCTCGACAGGGGGCGGGACGTACGCAGTATTTT | CASSPRQGAGRTQYF
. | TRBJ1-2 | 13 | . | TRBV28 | TGTGCCAGCAGTTTCGGGGGGCTAGTAGGCTACACCTTC | CASSFGGLVGYTF
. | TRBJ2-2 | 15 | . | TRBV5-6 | TGTGCCAGCAGTCGTCCTTTAGCGGACACCGGGGAGCTGTTTTTT | CASSRPLADTGELFF
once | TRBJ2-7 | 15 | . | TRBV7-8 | TGTGCCAGCAGCCCGCGGAGGGATAGTTCGTACGAGCAGTACTTC | CASSPRRDSSYEQYF
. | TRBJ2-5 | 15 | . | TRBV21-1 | TGTGCCAGCAGCAAAGCGCTTGAAGGCGCGGGGACCCAGTACTTC | CASSKALEGAGTQYF
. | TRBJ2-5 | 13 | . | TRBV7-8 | TGTGCCAGCATCCAGGGCCCGGAGGAGACCCAGTACTTC | CASIQGPEETQYF